The source of this TCR beta chain is a study of cytomegalovirus exposure and HLA in healthy donors. V lost 8 bases to trimming and J lost 5 bases, with 15 bases between them. The CDR3 is made up of 13 amino acids. Germline values: CDR1 MNHNS, CDR2 SASEGT. As for this clone: Its antigen is still unknown.

60 Vbeta and 13 Jbeta primers were used in PCR. Per the original methods: About 80 million unique TCR beta chains, roughly 11 million of them shared, were counted by a later analysis. Clones were read by immunoSEQ multiplex PCR, and TCRdb kept only the in-frame ones, dropping some. The D gene and trimming were derived from the DNA, and the V and J assignments and clone size from that table. This sample yields roughly 200,000 clones, of which 79% are seen a single time; roughly 4.5% belongs to the top ten. Notes on the study in general: The study designated 150 to 200 TCR beta chains cytomegalovirus-associated. Within the data, a cluster of highly shared sequence variants was likely a sequencing artifact.

The receptor was derived from a woman between 25 and 40 years old in good health and CMV-seropositive. Sequencing was performed on PBMCs. The chain is built from TRBV6-1 and TRBJ1-1; a weak D match, TRBD1 (5 bases). The CDR3, as DNA: TGTGCCAGCGCATTCGGGGGGAAGACTGAAGCTTTCTTT. This gives the protein CASAFGGKTEAFF.